This passage covers 29 T cell receptor beta chains from one sample sequenced in a study of regulatory T cells in long-lasting Graves disease. Relying on iRepertoire HTBI primers and Arm-PCR of CDR3 regions, the team built TCR beta libraries. TCRdb fed the multiplex PCR reads into MiXCR, producing one record per CDR3 protein. The data show a few hundred thousand distinct CDR3 sequences, approximately 15% seen once. Described time point: newly diagnosed GD, antithyroid drugs for less than 3 months. Isolated PBMC RNA provided the starting material for the TCR library. Another study also made use of these data, one on T cells in Graves' hyperthyroidism and ophthalmopathy.

The source material was peripheral blood mononuclear cells (PBMCs), sampled at new diagnosis, from a patient treated with antithyroid drugs. Receptors were obtained from a woman in her thirties or forties with Graves disease.

This clonotype was recorded many times. The rearrangement links TRBV2 to TRBJ2-3, with D maybe TRBD1 (6 bases). This CDR3 region has 15 residues. Germline values: CDR1 SNHLY, CDR2 FYNNEI. The V end lost 2 bases, the J end lost 3 bases, and 12 bases lay between the germline ends. In nucleotides, the CDR3 is TGTGCCAGCAGTGAAAGGGGGAGAGAGACAGATACGCAGTATTTT. Translated: CASSERGRETDTQYF.

This clonotype has just a few counts. This chain joins TRBV19 and TRBJ1-5; a possible D gene is TRBD1 (6 bases). V lost 3 bases and J 0 bases, leaving 12 bases between the germline ends. The CDR3 is 16 residues long. Per the germline V gene, CDR1 is LNHDA and CDR2 is SQIVND (reference sequence). CDR3 protein: CASSIGDRYSNQPQHF. The DNA of the CDR3 is TGTGCCAGTAGTATCGGAGACAGGTATAGCAATCAGCCCCAGCATTTT.

V and J are TRBV20-1 and TRBJ2-1; 10 bases agree with TRBD2. The CDR3 loop spans 14 amino acids. The V gene's germline CDR1 is DFQATT and CDR2 SNEGSKA (reference sequence). Germline trimming cut 5 bases from V and 2 bases from J; bases unmatched to any gene: 3. In DNA, the CDR3 is TGCAGTGCTTCAAGCGGGAGGGCCTACAATGAGCAGTTCTTC. Its translation is CSASSGRAYNEQFF.

Comment on this clonotype: This sequence is one base from a far larger clone and is likely a read error. V is TRBV13 and J is TRBJ2-4, with D possibly TRBD2 on 6 matching bases. Germline V gives CDR1 PRHDT, CDR2 FYEKMQ (reference sequence). The CDR3 extends over 16 amino acids. The V and J ends lost 5 bases and 2 bases respectively, with 16 bases between them. The CDR3 nucleotides are TGTGCCAGCAGCGGAGGGACTTTCCTAACCAAAAACATTCAGTACTTC. The encoded protein is CASSGGTFLTKNIQYF.

The CDR3 DNA is TGCGCCAGCAGCTTGAATGGGGACAGATTTTCACCCCTCCACTTT. This encodes CASSLNGDRFSPLHF. The J gene is TRBJ1-6, the V gene TRBV5-1; 7 bases line up with TRBD1. The V and J ends lost 1 base and 9 bases, in that order; junction bases with no gene match: 7. The CDR3 is 15 amino acids. In germline, CDR1 is SGHRS, CDR2 YFSETQ.

On this clonotype: Its ends do not fully match the called genes, so a read error is possible. The chain links TRBV6-1 to TRBJ1-2; 10 nucleotides align to TRBD1. The CDR3 runs 12 residues. The germline V gene encodes CDR1 MNHNS and CDR2 SASEGT. As DNA, the CDR3 is TGTGCCAGCAGCCGGACAGGGGGTGGCTACATCTTC. Encoded protein: CASSRTGGGYIF.

The chain combines TRBV2 with TRBJ1-5; D remains unclear. Trimming removed 2 bases at V and 6 bases at J, with 17 bases between. The CDR3 runs to 16 residues. Looked up from germline, CDR1 is SNHLY and CDR2 is FYNNEI. The CDR3 DNA follows: TGTGCCAGCAGTGAAAGTTCAGGCGGGGAGAGTCAGCCCCAGCATTTT. Translating it yields CASSESSGGESQPQHF.

This sequence joins TRBV5-1 and TRBJ1-2, with D perhaps TRBD1 (6 bases). The CDR3 has 13 amino acids. V shed 4 bases and J shed 5 bases, with 12 bases lying between them. Germline V gives CDR1 SGHRS, CDR2 YFSETQ. In DNA, the CDR3 is TGCGCCAGCAGCGAAGAACAGGGTTATGGCTACACCTTC. Its protein product is CASSEEQGYGYTF.

The sample holds a few counts of this clonotype. The rearrangement joins TRBV4-1 to TRBJ2-5; TRBD1 or TRBD2 may be the D gene (5 bases each). V gave up 6 bases and J gave up 5 bases, with 16 bases separating them. This CDR3 is 14 amino acids long. The germline gives CDR1 MGHRA, CDR2 YSYEKL. The CDR3 spells CASSGSRWGETQYF. DNA for the CDR3: TGCGCCAGCAGTGGCAGCCGGTGGGGGGAGACCCAGTACTTC.

This clonotype was seen ten or more times. The CDR3 loop is CATRVTRTEAFF. The CDR3 nucleotides read TGTGCCACCCGAGTGACGCGCACTGAAGCTTTCTTT. J is TRBJ1-1 and V is TRBV28; D is unclear. The CDR3 runs 12 residues. Deletions cut 10 bases from V and 4 bases from J, with 13 bases between. The germline gives CDR1 MDHEN, CDR2 SYDVKM.

This clonotype has ten or more counts. The chain employs TRBV5-6 and TRBJ2-7; no firm D call. The V end lost 2 bases, the J end lost 4 bases, and 13 bases lay between the germline ends. CDR3 length: 14 amino acids. The germline gives CDR1 SGHDT, CDR2 YYEEEE. CDR3 coding DNA: TGTGCCAGCAGCTTAGACTTCAGGCCTTACGAGCAGTACTTC. It codes for CASSLDFRPYEQYF.

This sequence joins TRBV28 and TRBJ2-3; D is undetermined. The V and J ends lost 3 bases and 2 bases respectively, with 12 bases between them. This CDR3 is built from 15 residues. The germline V gene has CDR1 MDHEN and CDR2 SYDVKM. DNA of the CDR3: TGTGCCAGCAGTTTGATGAGCCCTAACACAGATACGCAGTATTTT. Translation: CASSLMSPNTDTQYF.

This clonotype has only a few counts. The chain is built from TRBV28 and TRBJ2-2; 8 bases are a match to TRBD2. Looked up from germline, CDR1 is MDHEN and CDR2 is SYDVKM. Losses at the gene ends were 7 bases for V and 5 bases for J; bases not matched to a gene: 9. This CDR3 is built from 15 residues. The chain's CDR3 is CASINRREVTGELFF. As DNA, the CDR3 is TGTGCCAGCATCAACAGGCGGGAGGTGACCGGGGAGCTGTTTTTT.

In DNA, the CDR3 is TGTGCCAGTAAGTGGGGGAGCAATCAGCCCCAGCATTTT. It is translated as CASKWGSNQPQHF. The chain has TRBV19 and TRBJ1-5; D is perhaps TRBD1 (5 bases). Germline CDR1 is LNHDA and CDR2 is SQIVND (reference sequence). This CDR3 is 13 amino acids long. V was cut by 7 bases and J by 1 base, with 8 bases left in between. The full variable domain, with the rest looked up from reference TRBV19 and TRBJ1-5, is DGGITQSPKYLFRKEGQNVTLSCEQNLNHDAMYWYRQDPGQGLRLIYYSQIVNDFQKGDIAEGYSVSREKKESFPLTVTSAQKNPTAFYLCASKWGSNQPQHFGDGTRLSIL.

This clonotype was seen at least ten times. V usage is TRBV20-1 and J usage is TRBJ2-1; the match to TRBD1 covers 7 bases. Germline trimming cut 3 bases from V and 6 bases from J; bases unmatched to any gene: 5. Per the germline V gene, CDR1 is DFQATT and CDR2 is SNEGSKA (reference sequence). This CDR3 is built from 13 residues. The CDR3 region is CSARTGWANEQFF. CDR3 coding DNA: TGCAGTGCTAGGACAGGGTGGGCCAATGAGCAGTTCTTC.

A word on this clonotype: This may be a read error: a much more frequent sequence differs by one nucleotide. The V call is TRBV12-3 or TRBV12-4, the J call TRBJ2-1, with D perhaps matching TRBD1 (5 bases). The end of the DNA aligns better with TRBJ2-5, so the J call may be wrong. CDR3 length equals 14 residues. CDR3 DNA: TGTGCCAGCAGCCCCCAGGGTTCGGGAGAGACCCAGTACTTC. It codes for CASSPQGSGETQYF.

The J gene is TRBJ1-1, the V gene TRBV27, with unresolved D. The V and J ends lost 4 bases and 1 base respectively, with 10 bases between them. The CDR3 consists of 14 residues. Germline values: CDR1 MNHEY, CDR2 SMNVEV (reference sequence). CDR3 amino acids: CASSSLGQNTEAFF. CDR3 in DNA: TGTGCCAGCAGTTCCTTAGGGCAGAACACTGAAGCTTTCTTT.

The genes are TRBV18 and TRBJ2-7, with D perhaps TRBD1 (5 bases). Trimming shortened V by 4 bases and J by 5 bases, and 9 bases separated the two germline ends. Germline CDR1 reads KGHSH; CDR2 reads LQKENI. The CDR3 consists of 12 residues. The CDR3 reads CASSQGHHEQYF. The CDR3 bases are TGTGCCAGCTCACAGGGGCACCACGAGCAGTACTTC. Based on the CDR3 plus reference TRBV18 and TRBJ2-7, the full variable domain is NAGVMQNPRHLVRRRGQEARLRCSPMKGHSHVYWYRQLPEEGLKFMVYLQKENIIDESGMPKERFSAEFPKEGPSILRIQQVVRGDSAAYFCASSQGHHEQYFGPGTRLTVT.

The chain employs TRBV6-2 or TRBV6-3 and TRBJ2-3, with D maybe TRBD1 (5 bases). Germline lookup yields CDR1 MNHEY and CDR2 SVGEGT. This CDR3 is 12 amino acids long. Trimming left V 0 bases short and J 8 bases short, with 6 bases between. CDR3 bases: TGTGCCAGCAGTTACTCAGGGGCTACGCAGTATTTT. As protein: CASSYSGATQYF.

This clonotype showed up just a few times. The gene calls are TRBV3-1 and TRBJ1-2; D is undetermined. The CDR3 has 15 amino acids. The V and J ends lost 0 bases and 3 bases respectively, with 11 bases between them. Germline V lookup: CDR1 LGHDT, CDR2 YNNKEL (reference sequence). CDR3 region: CASSQDLSHYYGYTF. The CDR3 region has the DNA TGTGCCAGCAGCCAAGACCTATCCCATTACTATGGCTACACCTTC.

This clonotype was picked up many times. This rearrangement joins TRBV20-1 to TRBJ2-7, with a tentative D call TRBD1 (6 bases). V gave up 3 bases and J gave up 3 bases, with 15 bases separating them. CDR1 is DFQATT, CDR2 SNEGSKA, per germline (reference sequence). This CDR3 is built from 14 residues. CDR3 loop: CSASEDRWDYEQYF. CDR3 sequence (DNA): TGCAGTGCTAGCGAAGACAGGTGGGACTACGAGCAGTACTTC.

This clonotype appeared many times. The chain links TRBV5-1 to TRBJ2-5; D is possibly TRBD2 (5 bases). V was cut by 4 bases and J by 7 bases, with 17 bases left in between. The CDR3 runs to 14 residues. Germline CDR1 is SGHRS and CDR2 is YFSETQ. CDR3 sequence (DNA): TGCGCCAGCAGCCTAGGAGGATCGATTGGGACCCAGTACTTC. Protein sequence: CASSLGGSIGTQYF.

The chain uses TRBV7-3 and TRBJ2-2; the match to TRBD2 covers 8 bases. The trim removed 4 bases at V and 4 bases at J, leaving 8 bases unmatched. This CDR3 is built from 16 residues. Germline V gives CDR1 SGHTA, CDR2 FQGTGA. Written as DNA, the CDR3 is TGTGCCAGCAGCTCCACCATAGCGGGAATCACCGGGGAGCTGTTTTTT. This gives the protein CASSSTIAGITGELFF.

This clonotype was seen a handful of times. Germline is not matched at one junction end, which may reflect a read error. The chain carries TRBV20-1 and TRBJ2-7, with unresolved D. Germline V gene data show CDR1 as DFQATT and CDR2 as SNEGSKA (reference sequence). CDR3 length equals 8 residues. The CDR3 sequence is CSARDPNF. The CDR3, as DNA: TGCAGTGCTAGAGACCCAAACTTC.

This clonotype was detected many times. The chain combines TRBV2 with TRBJ2-1, with 8 bases matching TRBD2. The V segment lost 8 bases and the J segment 6 bases; nucleotides outside the gene matches: 9. CDR3 length equals 14 residues. CDR1 and CDR2 (germline): SNHLY, FYNNEI. In DNA, the CDR3 is TGTGCCAGCGGGGCGGGAGGTAGGGTCAATGAGCAGTTCTTC. Translating gives CASGAGGRVNEQFF.

This chain uses TRBV6-2 or TRBV6-3 with TRBJ2-1; TRBD2 is a possible D gene (6 bases). The germline CDR1 and CDR2 sequences are MNHEY and SVGEGT. The V end lost 5 bases, the J end lost 3 bases, and 17 bases lay between the germline ends. The CDR3 contains 16 residues. This chain's CDR3 is CASSELREDYYNEQFF. The CDR3 DNA sequence: TGTGCCAGCAGTGAACTCAGGGAGGACTACTACAATGAGCAGTTCTTC.

This clonotype was counted a few times. V gene TRBV28 combines with J gene TRBJ2-1; D possibly corresponds to TRBD2 (5 bases). V dropped 6 bases and J dropped 6 bases, with 18 bases sitting between them. This CDR3 has 15 residues. Per the germline V gene, CDR1 is MDHEN and CDR2 is SYDVKM. Here the CDR3 reads CASSTSGIYINEQFF. The DNA of the CDR3 is TGTGCCAGCAGCACTAGTGGTATATATATCAATGAGCAGTTCTTC.

This clonotype was observed many times. The chain links TRBV29-1 to TRBJ1-4; D is perhaps TRBD1 (6 bases). V lost 6 bases and J lost 3, with 11 bases in between. The CDR3 covers 13 residues. CDR1 and CDR2 from the germline V gene are SQVTM and ANQGSEA. CDR3 in DNA: TGCAGCGTCCGGGACACGGCTAATGAAAAACTGTTTTTT. Protein product: CSVRDTANEKLFF.

This clonotype has at least ten counts. V gene TRBV29-1 combines with J gene TRBJ2-7; TRBD1 aligns across 8 bases. V gave up 4 bases and J gave up 2 bases; unmatched junction bases: 4. There are 13 residues in the CDR3. Germline values: CDR1 SQVTM, CDR2 ANQGSEA. DNA for the CDR3: TGCAGCGTTGGTGTGGACAGGGCCTACGAGCAGTACTTC. It specifies CSVGVDRAYEQYF.